Sequencing of this TCR beta chain was carried out in a study of high-grade serous ovarian cancer treatment subgroups (dated by TCRdb to about 2021). For the study in its entirety: On average, sequencing produced about 14,000 reads and 6,500 to 9,000 unique TCR beta rearrangements for each sample. One primary tumor sample and two metastatic tumor samples were contributed by each patient, so that around 90 samples were obtained in total. Of the roughly 30 patients in the cohort, around 10 had no residual disease after primary surgery (R0), around 10 were excellent NACT responders, and around 10 were poor NACT responders. TCR beta repertoires were profiled in patients with high-grade serous ovarian cancer who were grouped, under a laparoscopic triage algorithm, by complete gross resection or by neoadjuvant chemotherapy response. Points the paper makes about the study in general: TCR clonal relatedness showed a positive correlation with neoantigen level and a trend toward positive correlation with copy number variation and mutation load from whole-genome sequencing. Tumors from the same patient had repertoire similarity ranging from about 0.1 to 0.79, while tumors from different patients showed almost no similarity. TCR repertoire analyses focused on CDR3; CDR1 and CDR2 were not analyzed. Because bulk tumor TCR sequencing provided no spatial information, insight into HGSC tumor complexity and diversity was limited.

Points on this clone: Its antigen remains unidentified. No base quality information exists; no much larger clone differs at one position.

The 90 tumor samples were subjected to high-throughput TCR profiling using ImmunoSEQ. On the study's bioinformatics: The repertoire diversity metrics included richness (unique productive sequences), clonality, evenness and relatedness, and the Bhattacharyya coefficient was used to measure similarity between samples. A sensitivity analysis that removed TCRs with fewer than two reads produced consistent conclusions. TCRdb took this table from immuneACCESS and kept in-frame rearrangements with V and J called. Such tables lack part of the clones; where checked against another copy, unresolved V genes explain under half of the gap, and the rest is unexplained. V and J calls and clone size are those listed in that table; D and trimming were worked out from the DNA. The sample table lists about 2,200 clones, about 66% of them with a count of one. About 14% of the sample is taken by the ten largest. Tumor samples were obtained before definitive surgery or chemotherapy. The MD Anderson Biospecimen Extraction Resource handled genomic DNA extraction, while the MD Anderson Cancer Genomics Laboratory carried out the TCR sequencing.

Sequencing was performed on tumor tissue. The receptor's source is a human donor with high-grade serous ovarian cancer.

The DNA reads as follows: TGTGCCAGCCAAAAGGGGGGTAGCGCCTACGAGCAGTACTTC. Its coded protein is CASQKGGSAYEQYF. The chain couples TRBV7-2 to TRBJ2-7; the D gene could be TRBD1 or TRBD2, each one agreeing over 6 bases. Inclusive of the bounding cysteine and phenylalanine, the CDR3 is 14 residues long. The retained sequence is limited to the CDR3, 42 bases, with the frame set at the first base. At the junction V is shortened by 8 bases and J by 2 bases, with 16 bases in between. CDR1 and CDR2 are drawn from the germline V gene: SGHTA, FQGNSA.